This T cell receptor (beta chain) was retrieved from a study of cytotoxic CD8 clonotypes in ibrutinib-treated CLL. Sequencing was designed to attain a depth spanning 1 in 200,000 to 1 in 1 million T cells. Generated by immunoSEQ multiplex PCR, the TCRdb table keeps only in-frame clones and is missing some. This table has under 200,000 clones, approximately 80% appearing once. Study-level results: The study sampled sustained-remission and progressing patients at different times. Baseline clonality, above age-matched healthy donor levels, tracked circulating CD8+ T-cell counts.

To note about this clone: Its antigen remains unknown.

J gave up 5 bases and V 3 bases, and 10 bases lay outside the gene matches. The CDR3 has 16 residues. Germline V lookup: CDR1 SGHRS, CDR2 YFSETQ. The chain combines TRBV5-1 with TRBJ2-5; 10 bases agree with TRBD2. Sample: PBMCs, taken after 12 months of ibrutinib treatment. The clonotype was recovered from a human donor with chronic lymphocytic leukemia. CDR3 sequence reads: CASSSLAGAQTETQYF. CDR3 nucleotide sequence: TGCGCCAGCAGCTCCCTAGCGGGAGCACAGACGGAGACCCAGTACTTC.